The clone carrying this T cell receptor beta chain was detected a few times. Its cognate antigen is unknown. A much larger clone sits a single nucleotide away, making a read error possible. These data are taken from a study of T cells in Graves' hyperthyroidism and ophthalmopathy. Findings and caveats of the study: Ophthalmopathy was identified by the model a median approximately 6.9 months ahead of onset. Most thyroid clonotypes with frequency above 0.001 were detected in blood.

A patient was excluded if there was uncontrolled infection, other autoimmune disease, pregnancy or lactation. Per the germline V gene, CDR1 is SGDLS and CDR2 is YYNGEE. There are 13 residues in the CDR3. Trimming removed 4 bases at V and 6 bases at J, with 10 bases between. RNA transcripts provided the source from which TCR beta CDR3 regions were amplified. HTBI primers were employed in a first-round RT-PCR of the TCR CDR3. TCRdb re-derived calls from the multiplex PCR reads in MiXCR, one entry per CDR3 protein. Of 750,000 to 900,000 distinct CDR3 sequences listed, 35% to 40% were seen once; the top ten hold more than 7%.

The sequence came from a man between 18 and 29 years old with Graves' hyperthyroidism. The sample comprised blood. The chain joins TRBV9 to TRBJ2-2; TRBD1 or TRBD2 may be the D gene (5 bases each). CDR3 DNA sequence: TGTGCCAGCAGCTTGGGGGACGCCGGGGAGCTGTTTTTT. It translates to CASSLGDAGELFF.